This T cell receptor (beta chain) was sequenced during a study of blood T cell repertoires in COVID-19. Background on the study: Researchers got acute and convalescent COVID-19 samples from the United States, Italy and Spain. T cells, B-cell-depleted T cells, or PBMCs provided the cDNA or gDNA that served as material.

The V and J ends lost 1 base and 0 bases respectively, with 9 bases between them. The germline V gene has CDR1 LGHNA and CDR2 YNFKEQ. This CDR3 has 16 residues. Original methodology: Amplification of reference gene primers was used by the study to estimate nucleated cell counts. Produced via immunoSEQ multiplex PCR; TCRdb's table is partial and in-frame only. V, J and clone size derive from that table, while D and trimming were established from the DNA sequence. Here the sample spans tens of thousands of clones, about 91% being singletons. The source of this sequence is a human donor with active COVID-19. The donor label of this sample is uncertain. This chain links TRBV4-2 with TRBJ2-2; D remains unclear. Sequencing was done on a sample of peripheral blood. The chain's CDR3 is CASSQGVGSNTGELFF. CDR3 bases: TGTGCCAGCAGCCAAGGTGTCGGGTCGAACACCGGGGAGCTGTTTTTT.